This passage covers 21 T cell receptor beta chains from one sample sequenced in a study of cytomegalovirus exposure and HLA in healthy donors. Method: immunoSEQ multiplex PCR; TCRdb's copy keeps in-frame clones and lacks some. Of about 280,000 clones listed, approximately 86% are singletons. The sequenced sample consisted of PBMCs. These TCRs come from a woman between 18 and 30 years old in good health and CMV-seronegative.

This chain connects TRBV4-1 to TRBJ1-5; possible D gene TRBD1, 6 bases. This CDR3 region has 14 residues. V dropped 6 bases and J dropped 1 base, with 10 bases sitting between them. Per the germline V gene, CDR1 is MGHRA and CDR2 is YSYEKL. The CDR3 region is CASSYGQSNQPQHF. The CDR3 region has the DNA TGCGCCAGCAGTTATGGACAGAGCAATCAGCCCCAGCATTTT.

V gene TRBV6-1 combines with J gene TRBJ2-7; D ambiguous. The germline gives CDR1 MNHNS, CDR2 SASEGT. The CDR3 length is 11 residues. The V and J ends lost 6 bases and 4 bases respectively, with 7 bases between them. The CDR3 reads CASSVIYEQYF. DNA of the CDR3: TGTGCCAGCAGCGTTATTTACGAGCAGTACTTC.

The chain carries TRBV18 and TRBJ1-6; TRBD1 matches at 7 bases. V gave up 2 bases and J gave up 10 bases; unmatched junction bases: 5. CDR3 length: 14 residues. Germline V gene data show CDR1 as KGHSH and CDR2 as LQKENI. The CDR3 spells CASSPTGEGSPLHF. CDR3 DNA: TGTGCCAGCTCACCAACAGGGGAAGGCTCACCCCTCCACTTT.

CDR3 sequence: CASSSWTGGYGYTF. CDR3 bases: TGTGCCAGCAGCTCTTGGACAGGGGGCTATGGCTACACCTTC. V usage is TRBV7-2 and J usage is TRBJ1-2; 10 bases align to TRBD1. V trimming: 4 bases; J trimming: 4 bases; junction bases outside the gene matches: 3. The CDR3 runs to 14 residues. In germline, CDR1 is SGHTA, CDR2 FQGNSA.

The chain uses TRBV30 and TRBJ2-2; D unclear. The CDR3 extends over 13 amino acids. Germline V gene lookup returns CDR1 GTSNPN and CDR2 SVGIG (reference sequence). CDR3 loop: CAWALEYTGELFF. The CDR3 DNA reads TGTGCTTGGGCCCTGGAGTACACCGGGGAGCTGTTTTTT.

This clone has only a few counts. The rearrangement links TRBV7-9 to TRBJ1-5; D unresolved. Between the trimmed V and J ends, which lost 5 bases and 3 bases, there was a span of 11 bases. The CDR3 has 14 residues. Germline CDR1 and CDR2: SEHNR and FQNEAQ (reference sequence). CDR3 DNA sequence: TGTGCCAGCAGCCCCCAGGCTCCCAATCAGCCCCAGCATTTT. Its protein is CASSPQAPNQPQHF.

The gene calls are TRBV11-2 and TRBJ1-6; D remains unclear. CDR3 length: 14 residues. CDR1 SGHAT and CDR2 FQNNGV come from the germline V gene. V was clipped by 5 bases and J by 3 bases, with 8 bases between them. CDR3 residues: CASSRRDYNSPLHF. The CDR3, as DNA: TGTGCCAGCAGCCGACGGGACTATAATTCACCCCTCCACTTT.

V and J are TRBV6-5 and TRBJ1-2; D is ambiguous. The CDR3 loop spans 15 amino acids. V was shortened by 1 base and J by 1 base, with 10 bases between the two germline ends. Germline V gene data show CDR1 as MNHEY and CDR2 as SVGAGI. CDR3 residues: CASSYYRTLNYGYTF. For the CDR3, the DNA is TGTGCCAGCAGTTACTATCGGACTCTTAACTATGGCTACACCTTC.

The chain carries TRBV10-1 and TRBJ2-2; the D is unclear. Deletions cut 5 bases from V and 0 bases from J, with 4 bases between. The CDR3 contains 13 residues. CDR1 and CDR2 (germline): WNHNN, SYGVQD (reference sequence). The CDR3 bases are TGCGCCAGCAGTACAGCGAACACCGGGGAGCTGTTTTTT. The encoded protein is CASSTANTGELFF.

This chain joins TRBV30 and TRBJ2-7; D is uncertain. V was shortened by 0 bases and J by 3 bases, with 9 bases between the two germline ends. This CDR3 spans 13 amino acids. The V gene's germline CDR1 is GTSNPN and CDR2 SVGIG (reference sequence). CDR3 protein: CAWSVDEDYEQYF. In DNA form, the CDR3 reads TGTGCCTGGAGTGTTGACGAGGACTACGAGCAGTACTTC.

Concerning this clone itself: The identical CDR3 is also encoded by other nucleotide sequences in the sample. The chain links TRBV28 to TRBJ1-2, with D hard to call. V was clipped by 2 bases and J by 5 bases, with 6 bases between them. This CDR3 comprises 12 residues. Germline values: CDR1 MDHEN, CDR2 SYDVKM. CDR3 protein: CASSLRAYGYTF. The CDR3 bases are TGTGCCAGCAGTTTAAGAGCTTATGGCTACACCTTC.

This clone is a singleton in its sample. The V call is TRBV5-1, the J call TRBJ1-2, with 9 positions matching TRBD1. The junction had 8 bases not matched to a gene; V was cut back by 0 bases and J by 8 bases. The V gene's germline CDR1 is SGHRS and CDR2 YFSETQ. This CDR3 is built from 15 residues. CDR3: CASSLVGGQGSGYTF. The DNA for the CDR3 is TGCGCCAGCAGCTTGGTGGGGGGACAGGGATCAGGCTACACCTTC.

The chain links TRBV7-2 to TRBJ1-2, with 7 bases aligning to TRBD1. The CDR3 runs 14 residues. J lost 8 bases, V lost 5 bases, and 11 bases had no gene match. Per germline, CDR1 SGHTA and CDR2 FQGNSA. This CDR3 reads CASSPPDRVEGYTF. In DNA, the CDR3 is TGTGCCAGCAGCCCTCCTGACAGGGTGGAGGGCTACACCTTC.

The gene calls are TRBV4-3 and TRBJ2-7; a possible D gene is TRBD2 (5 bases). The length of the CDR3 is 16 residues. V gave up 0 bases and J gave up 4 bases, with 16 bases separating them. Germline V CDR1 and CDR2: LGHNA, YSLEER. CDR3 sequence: CASSQEISGIYYEQYF. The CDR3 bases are TGCGCCAGCAGCCAAGAGATCTCGGGAATCTATTACGAGCAGTACTTC.

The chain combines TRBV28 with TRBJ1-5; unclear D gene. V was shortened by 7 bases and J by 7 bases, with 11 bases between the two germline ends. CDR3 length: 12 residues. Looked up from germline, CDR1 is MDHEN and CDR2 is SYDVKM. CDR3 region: CASKEALQPQHF. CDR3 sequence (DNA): TGTGCCAGCAAAGAGGCTCTCCAGCCCCAGCATTTT.

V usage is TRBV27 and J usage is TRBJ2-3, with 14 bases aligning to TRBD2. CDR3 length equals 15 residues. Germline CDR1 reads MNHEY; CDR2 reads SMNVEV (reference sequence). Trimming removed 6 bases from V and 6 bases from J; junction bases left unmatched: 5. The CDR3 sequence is CASRVGLAGADTQYF. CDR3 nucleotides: TGTGCCAGCAGGGTGGGACTAGCGGGGGCCGATACGCAGTATTTT.

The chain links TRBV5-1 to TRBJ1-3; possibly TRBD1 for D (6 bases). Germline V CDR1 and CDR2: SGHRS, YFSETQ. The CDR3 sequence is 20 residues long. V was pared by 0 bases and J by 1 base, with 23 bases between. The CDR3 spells CASSLVSPGVGPSSGNTIYF. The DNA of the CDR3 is TGCGCCAGCAGCTTGGTTTCGCCAGGGGTAGGGCCTTCTTCTGGAAACACCATATATTTT.

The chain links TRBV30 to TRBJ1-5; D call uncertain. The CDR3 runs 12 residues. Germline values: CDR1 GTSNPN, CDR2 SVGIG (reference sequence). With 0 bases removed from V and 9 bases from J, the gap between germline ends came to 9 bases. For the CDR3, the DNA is TGTGCCTGGAGTGTCATTCGAGGGCCCCAGCATTTT. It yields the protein CAWSVIRGPQHF.

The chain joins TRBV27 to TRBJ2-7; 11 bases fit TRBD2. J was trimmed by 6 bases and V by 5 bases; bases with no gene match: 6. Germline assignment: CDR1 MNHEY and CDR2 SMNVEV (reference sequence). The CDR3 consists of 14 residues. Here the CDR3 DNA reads TGTGCCAGCAGTCCGGGACTAGCGGTCTCCGAGCAGTACTTC. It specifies CASSPGLAVSEQYF.

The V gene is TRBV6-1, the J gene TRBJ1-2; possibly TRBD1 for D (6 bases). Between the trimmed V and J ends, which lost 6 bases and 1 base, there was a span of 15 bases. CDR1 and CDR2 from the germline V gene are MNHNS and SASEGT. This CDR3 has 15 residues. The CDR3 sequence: CASRNGDTLNYGYTF. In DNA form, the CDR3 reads TGTGCCAGCAGAAACGGGGACACCCTTAACTATGGCTACACCTTC.

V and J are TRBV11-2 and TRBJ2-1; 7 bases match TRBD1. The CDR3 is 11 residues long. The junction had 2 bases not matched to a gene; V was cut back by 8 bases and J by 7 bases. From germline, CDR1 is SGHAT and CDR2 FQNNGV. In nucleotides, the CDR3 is TGTGCCAGCGCCAGGGGGAATGAGCAGTTCTTC. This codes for CASARGNEQFF.